Presented here are 14 T cell receptor beta chains from one specimen sequenced in a study of T cells in Graves' hyperthyroidism and ophthalmopathy. The TCR beta CDR3 regions underwent amplification using RNA transcripts as the source. HTBI primers were employed in a first-round RT-PCR of the TCR CDR3. Each CDR3 protein is one row after TCRdb ran MiXCR on the multiplex PCR reads. Seen here are about 350,000 distinct CDR3 sequences, about a sixth observed once, and the top ten hold about 14%. Sample: blood. These receptors originate from a woman in her 40s with Graves' ophthalmopathy.

This clonotype was found many times. The rearrangement joins TRBV7-2 to TRBJ2-2, with D perhaps assigned TRBD1 or TRBD2 (5 bases each). This CDR3 is built from 19 residues. The V end was cut by 3 bases, the J end by 1 base, with 21 bases between. Germline V CDR1 and CDR2: SGHTA, FQGNSA. The CDR3 protein is CASSLRQGVGVLNTGELFF. The CDR3 region has the DNA TGTGCCAGCAGCTTGCGTCAGGGAGTCGGCGTACTGAACACCGGGGAGCTGTTTTTT.

This clonotype has a count of ten or more. V is TRBV7-9 and J is TRBJ1-1; D is uncertain. Germline CDR1 is SEHNR and CDR2 is FQNEAQ (reference sequence). V dropped 3 bases and J dropped 3 bases, with 8 bases sitting between them. The CDR3 covers 13 residues. The CDR3 loop reads CASSFLQYTEAFF. CDR3 nucleotides: TGTGCCAGCAGCTTTCTACAGTACACTGAAGCTTTCTTT.

The V call is TRBV28, the J call TRBJ2-5; 8 bases fit TRBD1. CDR3 size: 14 residues. The ends lost 6 bases at V and 5 bases at J; junction bases unmatched: 8. Germline values: CDR1 MDHEN, CDR2 SYDVKM. CDR3 nucleotides: TGTGCCAGCAGCGAAACAGGGGGAGGTGAGACCCAGTACTTC. The encoded protein is CASSETGGGETQYF.

This chain joins TRBV11-1 and TRBJ1-1; 9 positions agree with TRBD1. The CDR3 length is 16 residues. With 2 bases clipped from V and 0 bases from J, the junction kept 4 bases outside the gene matches. Germline V gene sequence: CDR1 SGHAT, CDR2 FQDESV (reference sequence). The CDR3 reads CASSLRQGGMNTEAFF. CDR3 sequence (DNA): TGTGCCAGCAGCTTACGACAGGGGGGGATGAACACTGAAGCTTTCTTT.

This clonotype was counted between two and nine times. V is TRBV3-1 and J is TRBJ2-5, with D unresolved. V shed 4 bases and J shed 1 base, with 13 bases lying between them. This CDR3 contains 15 residues. Germline V lookup: CDR1 LGHDT, CDR2 YNNKEL (reference sequence). The CDR3 region is CASSLPAYSQETQYF. CDR3 sequence (DNA): TGTGCCAGCAGCCTGCCCGCCTATTCCCAAGAGACCCAGTACTTC.

Worth noting for this clonotype: A much larger clone sits a single nucleotide away, making a read error possible. The rearrangement links TRBV6-1 to TRBJ1-1; no clear D gene. From germline, CDR1 is MNHNS and CDR2 SASEGT. CDR3 length equals 14 residues. V was shortened by 5 bases and J by 0 bases, with 10 bases between the two germline ends. Written as DNA, the CDR3 is TGTGCCAGCAGTCTCAAGCTCATGAACACTGAAGCTTTCTTT. Translating it yields CASSLKLMNTEAFF.

The CDR3: CASSWGTGAYGYTF. For the CDR3, the DNA is TGTGCCAGCAGCTGGGGGACAGGAGCTTATGGCTACACCTTC. The V gene is TRBV7-2, the J gene TRBJ1-2, with 8 bases identical to TRBD1. The CDR3 has 14 amino acids. J gave up 5 bases and V 4 bases, and 6 bases lay outside the gene matches. CDR1 and CDR2 from the germline V gene are SGHTA and FQGNSA.

V gene TRBV28 combines with J gene TRBJ2-7; the match to TRBD1 covers 10 bases. Germline CDR1 MDHEN, CDR2 SYDVKM. Trimming took 5 bases from V and 3 from J; bases not matched to a gene: 10. There are 16 residues in the CDR3. CDR3 DNA sequence: TGTGCCAGCAGTGACCAGGGACAGGGGTATGACTACGAGCAGTACTTC. Residues: CASSDQGQGYDYEQYF.

This clonotype was counted ten times or more. The chain combines TRBV28 with TRBJ1-5, with D perhaps matching TRBD1 (6 bases). The V and J ends lost 8 bases and 0 bases respectively, with 17 bases between them. This CDR3 contains 16 residues. Germline CDR1 and CDR2: MDHEN and SYDVKM. The CDR3 DNA reads TGTGCCAGCGAAGGGGGACACGATTATAGCAATCAGCCCCAGCATTTT. Its protein is CASEGGHDYSNQPQHF.

This chain uses TRBV30 with TRBJ1-1, with a weak D call TRBD1 (6 bases). Germline lookup yields CDR1 GTSNPN and CDR2 SVGIG (reference sequence). The length of the CDR3 is 15 residues. V gave up 7 bases and J gave up 3 bases, with 21 bases separating them. CDR3 sequence: CASWRGGPKDTEAFF. The CDR3 nucleotides read TGTGCCTCGTGGCGCGGGGGGCCTAAGGACACTGAAGCTTTCTTT.

This clonotype came up many times. This chain uses TRBV6-2 or TRBV6-3 with TRBJ2-7; 7 nucleotides match TRBD1. This CDR3 has 14 amino acids. Germline-derived CDR1 and CDR2 are MNHEY and SVGEGT. V shed 6 bases, J shed 5 bases, and the junction held 10 bases outside the gene matches. The CDR3 protein is CASSRQGWLDEQYF. The CDR3, as DNA: TGTGCCAGCAGCCGACAGGGTTGGTTGGACGAGCAGTACTTC.

This clonotype was detected a few times. V is TRBV15 and J is TRBJ2-5, with 8 bases that match TRBD1. Germline lookup yields CDR1 LNHNV and CDR2 YYDKDF (reference sequence). Trimming cost V 0 bases and J 5 bases; bases outside gene matches: 11. The CDR3 has 17 residues. CDR3 DNA sequence: TGTGCCACCAGCAGAGATGGCTCAGGGGGCCAGGGGGAGACCCAGTACTTC. Translation gives CATSRDGSGGQGETQYF.

This clonotype was observed at least ten times. J is TRBJ1-1 and V is TRBV6-2 or TRBV6-3; D uncertain. Between the trimmed V and J ends, which lost 4 bases and 5 bases, there was a span of 23 bases. Germline V lookup: CDR1 MNHEY, CDR2 SVGEGT. The CDR3 runs to 17 residues. The CDR3 nucleotides are TGTGCCAGCAGTTCCGTGTCCGGCAGGACTTGGGGAACTGAAGCTTTCTTT. Its translation: CASSSVSGRTWGTEAFF.

The chain employs TRBV6-2 or TRBV6-3 and TRBJ2-7; 9 bases agree with TRBD2. This CDR3 spans 15 amino acids. Germline assignment: CDR1 MNHEY and CDR2 SVGEGT. V gave up 7 bases and J gave up 2 bases; unmatched junction bases: 9. CDR3 residues: CASTDRLAGTYEQYF. As DNA, the CDR3 is TGTGCCAGCACCGACCGGCTAGCGGGGACCTACGAGCAGTACTTC.